The 25 T cell receptor beta chains presented below share a single source sample, sequenced in a study of T cell responses to AZD1222 COVID-19 vaccine. TCRdb's table, derived via immunoSEQ multiplex PCR, lists solely in-frame clones and lacks some. The sample consists of roughly 140,000 clones, about nine tenths of them appearing once. Sequencing used peripheral blood, obtained on day 0 of AZD1222 vaccination. All receptors come from an adult in good health.

This clone has a count of ten or more. V and J are TRBV4-2 and TRBJ2-3; 10 nucleotides line up with TRBD2. CDR3 length: 16 amino acids. V lost 0 bases and J lost 4; bases outside the gene matches: 4. Germline CDR1 and CDR2: LGHNA and YNFKEQ. CDR3 sequence: CASSQDAAGGPDTQYF. CDR3 DNA: TGTGCCAGCAGCCAAGATGCAGCGGGAGGGCCAGATACGCAGTATTTT.

CDR3 DNA sequence: TGCGCCAGCAGCTTGACGGGAGTGATCTCCTACGAGCAGTACTTC. Residues: CASSLTGVISYEQYF. The gene calls are TRBV5-1 and TRBJ2-7, with D perhaps TRBD2 (6 bases). Deletions cut 1 base from V and 0 bases from J, with 11 bases between. The CDR3 has 15 residues. Germline V CDR1 and CDR2: SGHRS, YFSETQ.

This rearrangement joins TRBV5-1 to TRBJ1-5; 9 positions agree with TRBD1. Trimming cost V 0 bases and J 0 bases; bases outside gene matches: 1. Per germline, CDR1 SGHRS and CDR2 YFSETQ. The CDR3 runs to 16 residues. CDR3 sequence: CASSLGTGDSNQPQHF. The CDR3 DNA reads TGCGCCAGCAGCTTGGGGACAGGGGATAGCAATCAGCCCCAGCATTTT.

The rearrangement uses TRBV3-1 (or the pseudogene TRBV3-2) and TRBJ2-7, with TRBD2 identical over 7 bases. The CDR3 extends over 16 amino acids. Germline trimming cut 6 bases from V and 7 bases from J; bases unmatched to any gene: 18. Germline CDR1 and CDR2: LGHDT and YNNKEL (reference sequence). The CDR3 DNA sequence: TGTGCCAGCAGTTTTGAATCGGTAGCGGGTCTAGGGGAGCAGTACTTC. Amino acid sequence: CASSFESVAGLGEQYF.

This chain uses TRBV27 with TRBJ2-3; D is perhaps TRBD1 (5 bases). The CDR3 runs to 12 residues. V was shortened by 3 bases and J by 5 bases, with 6 bases between the two germline ends. Per the germline V gene, CDR1 is MNHEY and CDR2 is SMNVEV (reference sequence). The CDR3 sequence is CASSLGQDTQYF. DNA for the CDR3: TGTGCCAGCAGTTTGGGGCAAGATACGCAGTATTTT.

The chain employs TRBV7-9 and TRBJ2-1, with D possibly being TRBD2 (6 bases). Trimming stripped 2 bases from V and 7 bases from J, with 12 bases between. The CDR3 has 14 residues. The germline CDR1 and CDR2 sequences are SEHNR and FQNEAQ (reference sequence). The CDR3 loop reads CASSLRAGGNEQFF. DNA for the CDR3: TGTGCCAGCAGCTTAAGAGCGGGCGGGAATGAGCAGTTCTTC. Together with reference TRBV7-9 and TRBJ2-1, the CDR3 gives the full variable domain: DTGVSQNPRHKITKRGQNVTFRCDPISEHNRLYWYRQTLGQGPEFLTYFQNEAQLEKSRLLSDRFSAERPKGSFSTLEIQRTEQGDSAMYLCASSLRAGGNEQFFGPGTRLTVL.

The chain recombines TRBV28 with TRBJ2-7, with TRBD1 matching 12 bases. J gave up 3 bases and V 5 bases, and 8 bases lay outside the gene matches. There are 16 residues in the CDR3. CDR1 and CDR2 (germline): MDHEN, SYDVKM. The CDR3: CASSGTGGIDYYEQYF. As DNA, the CDR3 is TGTGCCAGCAGTGGGACAGGGGGCATCGACTACTACGAGCAGTACTTC.

V is TRBV27 and J is TRBJ2-7; D may be TRBD1 or TRBD2 (6 bases each). This CDR3 region has 15 residues. The V gene's germline CDR1 is MNHEY and CDR2 SMNVEV (reference sequence). Trimming took off 2 bases at V and 5 bases at J, with 16 bases between the two ends. For the CDR3, the DNA is TGTGCCAGCAGTTTAGGGGGGCCGCAGTTCCACGAGCAGTACTTC. Translating it yields CASSLGGPQFHEQYF.

The gene calls are TRBV28 and TRBJ2-7; no clear D. The CDR3 runs 13 residues. CDR1 and CDR2 from the germline V gene are MDHEN and SYDVKM. V was pared by 3 bases and J by 2 bases, with 8 bases between. The CDR3 coding sequence is TGTGCCAGCAGTTTCCGACCCCCCTACGAGCAGTACTTC. This encodes CASSFRPPYEQYF.

The chain joins TRBV7-6 to TRBJ2-1; a possible D gene is TRBD2 (6 bases). The CDR3 spans 15 residues. Trimming removed 0 bases from V and 2 bases from J, with 8 bases in between. Germline-derived CDR1 and CDR2 are SGHVS and FNYEAQ. CDR3 in amino acids: CASSLAGGTYNEQFF. CDR3 nucleotides: TGTGCCAGCAGCTTAGCTGGGGGGACCTACAATGAGCAGTTCTTC.

This chain links TRBV27 with TRBJ2-3, with a possible D match to TRBD1 (5 bases). The CDR3 runs to 14 residues. The germline CDR1 and CDR2 sequences are MNHEY and SMNVEV (reference sequence). V lost 6 bases and J lost 4, with 14 bases in between. Here the CDR3 reads CASSPGQGPDTQYF. The DNA of the CDR3 is TGTGCCAGCAGCCCCGGCCAGGGCCCAGATACGCAGTATTTT.

The rearrangement links TRBV28 to TRBJ2-7, with D possibly TRBD2 on 5 matching bases. Per germline, CDR1 MDHEN and CDR2 SYDVKM. The CDR3 has 15 amino acids. Between the trimmed V and J ends, which lost 5 bases and 0 bases, there was a span of 14 bases. The CDR3 protein is CASSADFRGSYEQYF. The CDR3 DNA reads as TGTGCCAGCAGTGCGGACTTCCGCGGCTCCTACGAGCAGTACTTC.

The rearrangement uses TRBV3-1 (or the pseudogene TRBV3-2) and TRBJ1-1; maybe TRBD1 (5 bases). The germline V and J ends were trimmed by 5 bases and 10 bases, with 17 bases remaining between them. This CDR3 has 13 amino acids. Germline values: CDR1 LGHDT, CDR2 YNNKEL (reference sequence). The CDR3 reads CASSKQEPVGAFF. The CDR3 region has the DNA TGTGCCAGCAGCAAACAGGAACCCGTCGGAGCTTTCTTT.

The chain links TRBV4-1 to TRBJ2-5, with 9 bases fitting TRBD1. CDR3 length: 17 amino acids. Trimming removed 1 base from V and 4 bases from J; junction bases left unmatched: 10. The V gene's germline CDR1 is MGHRA and CDR2 YSYEKL. The CDR3 sequence is CASSQAAGTGFTETQYF. In DNA, the CDR3 is TGCGCCAGCAGCCAAGCTGCCGGGACAGGGTTTACAGAGACCCAGTACTTC.

The chain joins TRBV7-2 to TRBJ1-1; D call uncertain. Germline values: CDR1 SGHTA, CDR2 FQGNSA. The CDR3 is 15 residues long. Trimming pared 1 base from V and 0 bases from J, leaving 9 bases between. For the CDR3, the DNA is TGTGCCAGCAGCTTAGTTATATCAGTGAACACTGAAGCTTTCTTT. Translated, it gives CASSLVISVNTEAFF.

V is TRBV7-2 and J is TRBJ1-1, with D perhaps TRBD1 (5 bases). The CDR3 has 15 residues. CDR1 and CDR2 from the germline V gene are SGHTA and FQGNSA. Between the trimmed V and J ends, which lost 1 base and 1 base, there was a span of 10 bases. CDR3 DNA: TGTGCCAGCAGCTTAGATGGGGGAGCGAACACTGAAGCTTTCTTT. The encoded protein is CASSLDGGANTEAFF.

The chain carries TRBV28 and TRBJ1-6; D remains unclear. The CDR3 extends over 15 amino acids. Trimming shortened V by 2 bases and J by 7 bases, and 12 bases separated the two germline ends. The germline V gene encodes CDR1 MDHEN and CDR2 SYDVKM. The CDR3 region is CASSLAGLGNSPLHF. The CDR3 coding sequence is TGTGCCAGCAGTTTAGCCGGGCTCGGGAATTCACCCCTCCACTTT. Combining the CDR3 with reference TRBV28 and TRBJ1-6 gives the whole variable domain DVKVTQSSRYLVKRTGEKVFLECVQDMDHENMFWYRQDPGLGLRLIYFSYDVKMKEKGDIPEGYSVSREKKERFSLILESASTNQTSMYLCASSLAGLGNSPLHFGNGTRLTVT.

This chain uses TRBV9 with TRBJ2-5; 7 positions agree with TRBD2. The CDR3 loop spans 15 amino acids. J was trimmed by 2 bases and V by 3 bases; bases with no gene match: 7. In germline, CDR1 is SGDLS, CDR2 YYNGEE. The CDR3 nucleotides are TGTGCCAGCAGCGCGCGGGAGTTGGCGCAAGAGACCCAGTACTTC. This codes for CASSARELAQETQYF.

The sample holds a few counts of this clone. This chain joins TRBV7-9 and TRBJ2-3; D is unclear. With 5 bases removed from V and 4 bases from J, the gap between germline ends came to 7 bases. The CDR3 runs to 12 residues. Germline-derived CDR1 and CDR2 are SEHNR and FQNEAQ (reference sequence). Written as DNA, the CDR3 is TGTGCCAGCAGCCTTGCATCAGATACGCAGTATTTT. This codes for CASSLASDTQYF.

CDR3 nucleotides: TGTGCCATCAGTGAATCGGACGCCGGAAAACTGTTTTTT. Translated, it gives CAISESDAGKLFF. V is TRBV10-3 and J is TRBJ1-4, with D uncertain. This CDR3 contains 13 residues. Trimming removed 3 bases at V and 10 bases at J, with 12 bases between. The germline V gene encodes CDR1 ENHRY and CDR2 SYGVKD.

This clone was observed a single time. The chain employs TRBV4-1 and TRBJ2-1, with 7 bases aligning to TRBD1. V was pared by 3 bases and J by 0 bases, with 5 bases of the junction left unmatched. The germline gives CDR1 MGHRA, CDR2 YSYEKL. The length of the CDR3 is 16 residues. The CDR3, as DNA: TGCGCCAGCAGCCACCCGACAGGGAGCTCCTACAATGAGCAGTTCTTC. Its protein product is CASSHPTGSSYNEQFF.

The chain links TRBV15 to TRBJ1-6, with D unclear. The CDR3 length is 14 residues. V lost 2 bases, J lost 5 bases, and 7 bases lay in between. Per germline, CDR1 LNHNV and CDR2 YYDKDF (reference sequence). For the CDR3, the DNA is TGTGCCACCAGCAGAACCGGGAATAATTCACCCCTCCACTTT. Protein sequence: CATSRTGNNSPLHF. The variable domain in full, completed from reference TRBV15 and TRBJ1-6, reads DAMVIQNPRYQVTQFGKPVTLSCSQTLNHNVMYWYQQKSSQAPKLLFHYYDKDFNNEADTPDNFQSRRPNTSFCFLDIRSPGLGDTAMYLCATSRTGNNSPLHFGNGTRLTVT.

J is TRBJ2-1 and V is TRBV28; tentatively, D is TRBD1 or TRBD2 (5 bases each). V was trimmed by 3 bases and J by 8 bases, leaving 14 bases between them. CDR3 length: 14 residues. Germline V gene data show CDR1 as MDHEN and CDR2 as SYDVKM. In nucleotides, the CDR3 is TGTGCCAGCAGTTTTCTAGGCAGAGGGGATGAGCAGTTCTTC. It is translated as CASSFLGRGDEQFF. The entire variable domain, with the rest obtained from reference TRBV28 and TRBJ2-1, is as follows: DVKVTQSSRYLVKRTGEKVFLECVQDMDHENMFWYRQDPGLGLRLIYFSYDVKMKEKGDIPEGYSVSREKKERFSLILESASTNQTSMYLCASSFLGRGDEQFFGPGTRLTVL.

V usage is TRBV28 and J usage is TRBJ2-7; D is undetermined. CDR1 and CDR2 (germline): MDHEN, SYDVKM. The CDR3 spans 11 residues. The germline V and J ends were trimmed by 3 bases and 5 bases, with 5 bases remaining between them. The CDR3 nucleotides read TGTGCCAGCAGTTTGGTGGACGAGCAGTACTTC. Its protein is CASSLVDEQYF.

V and J are TRBV2 and TRBJ1-4, with D unclear. The length of the CDR3 is 15 residues. Trimming took off 4 bases at V and 4 bases at J, with 13 bases between the two ends. CDR1 and CDR2 from the germline V gene are SNHLY and FYNNEI. CDR3 region: CASSGSFGFNEKLFF. CDR3 nucleotides: TGTGCCAGCAGTGGAAGTTTTGGGTTTAATGAAAAACTGTTTTTT.